These 23 T cell receptor beta chains were sequenced from one sample in a study of beta chain features in type 1 diabetes. Every isolated RNA sample was fully reverse transcribed, so sequencing captured expressed TCRB transcripts. The protocol was immunoSEQ multiplex PCR, while the TCRdb copy is restricted to in-frame clones and leaves out a portion. The top ten hold less than 0.45% of the sample, which has 310,000 or so clones, roughly 8% seen once. The sequencing sample was made of central memory CD4+ T cells from blood. These receptors were collected from a woman aged 18-30 years in good health.

The V and J genes are TRBV7-2 and TRBJ2-7; TRBD2 aligns across 11 bases. This CDR3 has 14 amino acids. CDR1 and CDR2 (germline): SGHTA, FQGNSA. After removal of 5 bases from V and 4 bases from J, the junction contained 4 bases not matched to a gene. In DNA, the CDR3 is TGTGCCAGCAGCATCACTAGCGGGAGATACGAGCAGTACTTC. It specifies CASSITSGRYEQYF.

The chain is built from TRBV10-3 and TRBJ1-1; possible D gene TRBD1, 6 bases. V shed 0 bases and J shed 11 bases, with 13 bases lying between them. This CDR3 is 13 amino acids long. Per the germline V gene, CDR1 is ENHRY and CDR2 is SYGVKD. The CDR3 is CAISESAAGAAFF. The CDR3 coding sequence is TGTGCCATCAGTGAGTCGGCGGCAGGGGCCGCTTTCTTT.

In its sample, this clone was seen a few times. The chain recombines TRBV18 with TRBJ1-2; possibly TRBD1 for D (6 bases). Germline V gene data show CDR1 as KGHSH and CDR2 as LQKENI. CDR3 size: 15 residues. The V and J ends lost 2 bases and 3 bases respectively, with 13 bases between them. CDR3 sequence reads: CASSPSPGADYGYTF. The DNA for the CDR3 is TGTGCCAGCTCACCAAGCCCGGGGGCGGACTATGGCTACACCTTC.

In its sample, this clone was seen a few times. The chain uses TRBV2 and TRBJ2-7; 11 bases are a match to TRBD2. In germline, CDR1 is SNHLY, CDR2 FYNNEI. V trimming: 7 bases; J trimming: 1 base; junction bases outside the gene matches: 9. The CDR3 length is 16 residues. In nucleotides, the CDR3 is TGTGCCAGCAAGGAATTAGGGACTAGCGGATCCTACGAGCAGTACTTC. Translating gives CASKELGTSGSYEQYF. Supplemented by reference TRBV2 and TRBJ2-7, the full variable domain reads EPEVTQTPSHQVTQMGQEVILRCVPISNHLYFYWYRQILGQKVEFLVSFYNNEISEKSEIFDDQFSVERPDGSNFTLKIRSTKLEDSAMYFCASKELGTSGSYEQYFGPGTRLTVT.

This chain uses TRBV4-2 with TRBJ2-4; TRBD2 aligns across 15 bases. The CDR3 has 19 amino acids. The trim removed 0 bases at V and 0 bases at J, leaving 3 bases unmatched. CDR1 and CDR2 from the germline V gene are LGHNA and YNFKEQ. CDR3 in amino acids: CASSQEGLAGGQAKNIQYF. The CDR3 DNA reads as TGTGCCAGCAGCCAAGAGGGACTAGCGGGAGGCCAAGCCAAAAACATTCAGTACTTC.

This clone was observed a few times. This rearrangement joins TRBV5-4 to TRBJ1-3, with D possibly being TRBD1 (5 bases). The length of the CDR3 is 16 residues. Per the germline V gene, CDR1 is SGHNT and CDR2 is YYREEE (reference sequence). V was cut by 2 bases and J by 0 bases, with 12 bases left in between. This CDR3 reads CASSLDSRYSGNTIYF. CDR3 DNA sequence: TGTGCCAGCAGCTTAGACAGCCGCTACTCTGGAAACACCATATATTTT.

The J gene is TRBJ2-3, the V gene TRBV7-2; 12 bases are shared with TRBD2. The CDR3 length is 15 residues. Germline trimming cut 2 bases from V and 6 bases from J; bases unmatched to any gene: 3. Germline values: CDR1 SGHTA, CDR2 FQGNSA. This CDR3 is CASSLLAGGMDTQYF. The CDR3 DNA reads TGTGCCAGCAGCTTACTAGCGGGAGGGATGGATACGCAGTATTTT.

V and J are TRBV19 and TRBJ2-2; TRBD1 aligns across 9 bases. The V gene's germline CDR1 is LNHDA and CDR2 SQIVND (reference sequence). The J segment lost 7 bases and the V segment lost 6 bases, leaving 3 bases of the junction unmatched. The CDR3 is 13 amino acids. CDR3 nucleotides: TGTGCCAGTAGCGGACAGGGGATCGGGGAGCTGTTTTTT. Translating it yields CASSGQGIGELFF. The full variable domain, its missing parts supplied by reference TRBV19 and TRBJ2-2, is DGGITQSPKYLFRKEGQNVTLSCEQNLNHDAMYWYRQDPGQGLRLIYYSQIVNDFQKGDIAEGYSVSREKKESFPLTVTSAQKNPTAFYLCASSGQGIGELFFGEGSRLTVL.

The chain is built from TRBV28 and TRBJ1-2; tentatively, D is TRBD1 (5 bases). The CDR3 runs 13 residues. From germline, CDR1 is MDHEN and CDR2 SYDVKM. With 2 bases removed from V and 6 bases from J, the gap between germline ends came to 10 bases. The CDR3 sequence is CASSLPGGDGYTF. The CDR3 bases are TGTGCCAGCAGTTTACCCGGGGGGGATGGCTACACCTTC.

V usage is TRBV7-6 and J usage is TRBJ2-1, with TRBD2 identical over 13 bases. The length of the CDR3 is 16 residues. The V gene end was trimmed by 5 bases and the J gene end by 2 bases; junction bases not matched to a gene: 3. Germline CDR1 SGHVS, CDR2 FNYEAQ. CDR3 sequence (DNA): TGTGCCAGCAGCCGGACTAGCGGGAGTCCCTACAATGAGCAGTTCTTC. It specifies CASSRTSGSPYNEQFF.

The chain employs TRBV7-2 and TRBJ2-2; maybe TRBD1 (6 bases). The germline gives CDR1 SGHTA, CDR2 FQGNSA. This CDR3 is 14 amino acids long. V gave up 5 bases and J gave up 5 bases, with 12 bases separating them. In DNA form, the CDR3 reads TGTGCCAGCAGCAGGGACAAAACGACCGGGGAGCTGTTTTTT. This gives the protein CASSRDKTTGELFF. The variable domain in full, completed from reference TRBV7-2 and TRBJ2-2, reads GAGVSQSPSNKVTEKGKDVELRCDPISGHTALYWYRQSLGQGLEFLIYFQGNSAPDKSGLPSDRFSAERTGGSVSTLTIQRTQQEDSAVYLCASSRDKTTGELFFGEGSRLTVL.

This clone was detected a few times. This chain links TRBV10-3 with TRBJ2-5; D ambiguous. The assigned J gene may be wrong: the sequence end matches TRBJ2-7 better. This CDR3 comprises 12 residues. In germline, CDR1 is ENHRY, CDR2 SYGVKD. In DNA, the CDR3 is TGTGCCACCCAGAACCTAGCCTACGAGCAGTACTTC. Translation: CATQNLAYEQYF.

A few counts support this clone. The chain has TRBV28 and TRBJ1-4; D unresolved. Trimming took off 5 bases at V and 12 bases at J, with 10 bases between the two ends. The CDR3 runs to 11 residues. Germline CDR1 is MDHEN and CDR2 is SYDVKM. The CDR3 DNA follows: TGTGCCAGCAGTCTGACTCGGGAACTGTTTTTT. Translated, it gives CASSLTRELFF.

This clone appeared many times. The rearrangement links TRBV7-2 to TRBJ2-7; D may be TRBD2 (5 bases). Germline lookup yields CDR1 SGHTA and CDR2 FQGNSA. CDR3 length: 15 amino acids. Trimming removed 6 bases at V and 0 bases at J, with 15 bases between. CDR3 region: CASSPGQGSSYEQYF. DNA of the CDR3: TGTGCCAGCAGTCCAGGCCAAGGGAGCTCCTACGAGCAGTACTTC. The whole variable domain, remainder taken from reference TRBV7-2 and TRBJ2-7, is GAGVSQSPSNKVTEKGKDVELRCDPISGHTALYWYRQSLGQGLEFLIYFQGNSAPDKSGLPSDRFSAERTGGSVSTLTIQRTQQEDSAVYLCASSPGQGSSYEQYFGPGTRLTVT.

This chain joins TRBV5-1 and TRBJ2-3; D uncertain. CDR1 is SGHRS and CDR2 is YFSETQ in the germline V gene. V lost 4 bases, J lost 3 bases, and 15 bases lay in between. CDR3 length equals 15 residues. CDR3 bases: TGCGCCAGCAGCATCGAGGCACACCCAACAGATACGCAGTATTTT. It codes for CASSIEAHPTDTQYF.

This clone was counted between two and nine times. In the same sample, other DNA sequences code for this CDR3. J is TRBJ2-3 and V is TRBV4-3, with D hard to call. The germline V gene has CDR1 LGHNA and CDR2 YSLEER. Trimming stripped 0 bases from V and 2 bases from J, with 6 bases between. The CDR3 extends over 14 amino acids. CDR3 sequence reads: CASSQDANTDTQYF. Here the CDR3 DNA reads TGCGCCAGCAGCCAAGATGCTAACACAGATACGCAGTATTTT.

This clone was recorded many times. The V gene is TRBV4-2, the J gene TRBJ2-5, with TRBD2 as a possible D gene (5 bases). The CDR3 is made up of 14 amino acids. Trimming stripped 3 bases from V and 8 bases from J, with 16 bases between. Germline V lookup: CDR1 LGHNA, CDR2 YNFKEQ. The CDR3: CASSHDGISGTQYF. The CDR3 nucleotides read TGTGCCAGCAGCCACGACGGGATTTCTGGAACCCAGTACTTC.

This clone was seen a few times. The rearrangement uses TRBV15 and TRBJ1-5, with D maybe TRBD1 (6 bases). Germline V gives CDR1 LNHNV, CDR2 YYDKDF (reference sequence). The V gene lost 5 bases and the J gene lost 4 bases, with 15 bases spanning the gap. This CDR3 is 15 amino acids long. In DNA, the CDR3 is TGTGCCACCAGCCGCGTGACAGGAGGAAATCAGCCCCAGCATTTT. Translating it yields CATSRVTGGNQPQHF.

The chain employs TRBV6-5 and TRBJ2-7, with D maybe TRBD2 (5 bases). The CDR3 has 13 amino acids. Per the germline V gene, CDR1 is MNHEY and CDR2 is SVGAGI. V gave up 6 bases and J gave up 7 bases, with 16 bases separating them. The CDR3 sequence is CASSRYPPGEQYF. The DNA of the CDR3 is TGTGCCAGCAGCCGCTACCCTCCGGGGGAGCAGTACTTC.

This clone has just a few counts. The chain couples TRBV28 to TRBJ2-7; unclear D gene. The CDR3 length is 14 residues. Germline CDR1 MDHEN, CDR2 SYDVKM. V lost 5 bases to trimming and J lost 2 bases, with 13 bases between them. The CDR3 nucleotides read TGTGCCAGCAGTAGCTTCGACTCTACCTACGAGCAGTACTTC. Protein product: CASSSFDSTYEQYF.

CDR3 in amino acids: CASSWDRVSNEQFF. The DNA for the CDR3 is TGTGCCAGCAGCTGGGACAGGGTAAGCAATGAGCAGTTCTTC. The V call is TRBV7-9, the J call TRBJ2-1; 9 bases are shared with TRBD1. The CDR3 runs 14 residues. The junction had 4 bases not matched to a gene; V was cut back by 4 bases and J by 6 bases. Looked up from germline, CDR1 is SEHNR and CDR2 is FQNEAQ (reference sequence).

V and J are TRBV6-5 and TRBJ2-7; 10 nucleotides match TRBD1. The ends lost 8 bases at V and 0 bases at J; junction bases unmatched: 7. The CDR3 contains 15 residues. CDR1 and CDR2 (germline): MNHEY, SVGAGI. Here the CDR3 DNA reads TGTGCCAGCTATCTCCGGACAGGGGGCTCCTACGAGCAGTACTTC. It is translated as CASYLRTGGSYEQYF.

This clone was recorded many times. The chain is built from TRBV7-2 and TRBJ2-5, with TRBD2 as a possible D gene (6 bases). The germline V gene has CDR1 SGHTA and CDR2 FQGNSA. V lost 5 bases, J lost 1 base, and 17 bases lay in between. CDR3 length: 16 residues. CDR3 bases: TGTGCCAGCAGCCGGGGCTTGGGACTCACCCAAGAGACCCAGTACTTC. Its protein product is CASSRGLGLTQETQYF. Supplemented by reference TRBV7-2 and TRBJ2-5, the full variable domain reads GAGVSQSPSNKVTEKGKDVELRCDPISGHTALYWYRQSLGQGLEFLIYFQGNSAPDKSGLPSDRFSAERTGGSVSTLTIQRTQQEDSAVYLCASSRGLGLTQETQYFGPGTRLLVL.